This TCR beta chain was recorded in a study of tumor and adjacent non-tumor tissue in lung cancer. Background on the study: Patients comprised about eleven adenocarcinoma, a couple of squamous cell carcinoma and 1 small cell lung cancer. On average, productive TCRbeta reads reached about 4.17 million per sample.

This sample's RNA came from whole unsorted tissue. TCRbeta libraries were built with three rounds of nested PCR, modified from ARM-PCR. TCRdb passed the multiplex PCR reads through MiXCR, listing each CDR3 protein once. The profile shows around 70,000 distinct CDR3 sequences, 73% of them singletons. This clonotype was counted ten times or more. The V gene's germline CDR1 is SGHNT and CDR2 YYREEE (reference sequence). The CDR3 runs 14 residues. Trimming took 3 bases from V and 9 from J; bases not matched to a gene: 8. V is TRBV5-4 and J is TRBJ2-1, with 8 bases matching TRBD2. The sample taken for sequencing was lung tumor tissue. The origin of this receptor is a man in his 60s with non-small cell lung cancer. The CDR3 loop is CASSSSGSDIEQFF. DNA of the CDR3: TGTGCCAGCAGCTCCAGCGGGAGCGACATTGAGCAGTTCTTC.